This TCR beta chain was obtained from a study of early T cells in non-severe SARS-CoV-2 infection. About the research overall: Sequenced bulk RNA came from whole blood that was unsorted, and chains were unpaired.

A remark on this clonotype: Its antigen remains unidentified.

Overall study results and limits: VDJdb-based annotation leaned toward anti-spike CD8 responses and missed private and CD4 specificities.

Germline CDR1 is LGHNA and CDR2 is YNFKEQ. Losses at the gene ends were 2 bases for V and 1 base for J; bases not matched to a gene: 8. The CDR3 runs to 18 residues. Researchers tagged individual cDNA molecules with unique molecular identifiers. TCRdb reprocessed the 5' RACE reads via MiXCR and lists one record per CDR3 protein. Of about 27,000 distinct CDR3 sequences listed, 4% to 4.5% are singletons. The TCR sequence derives from an adult who was a healthcare worker with PCR-confirmed SARS-CoV-2 infection or an uninfected control (not recorded which). This chain joins TRBV4-2 and TRBJ2-1; TRBD2 aligns across 10 bases. Material: whole blood. CDR3 residues: CASSQSSGLAVSYNEQFF. The CDR3 coding sequence is TGTGCCAGCAGCCAATCGTCCGGACTAGCGGTTTCCTACAATGAGCAGTTCTTC.